Listed here are 8 T cell receptor beta chains from one sample, sequenced in a study of blood T cell repertoires in COVID-19. Sequenced by immunoSEQ multiplex PCR; TCRdb stores in-frame clones only, minus some. The sample has roughly 100,000 clones, more than 80% seen once. Sample: peripheral blood. The source of these receptors is a woman in her sixties or seventies with acute or convalescent COVID-19.

The chain uses TRBV30 and TRBJ2-3; tentative D call: TRBD2 (5 bases). V was shortened by 7 bases and J by 2 bases, with 16 bases between the two germline ends. The length of the CDR3 is 14 residues. Germline V gene data show CDR1 as GTSNPN and CDR2 as SVGIG (reference sequence). The CDR3 coding sequence is TGTGCCTCGGGGTACCGGCGGCTCACAGATACGCAGTATTTT. Protein: CASGYRRLTDTQYF.

This rearrangement joins TRBV30 to TRBJ1-1; D gene ambiguous. This CDR3 is built from 12 residues. Germline assignment: CDR1 GTSNPN and CDR2 SVGIG (reference sequence). Trimming took 1 base from V and 1 from J, leaving 4 bases between them. CDR3 sequence: CAWSGPNTEAFF. For the CDR3, the DNA is TGTGCCTGGAGTGGGCCGAACACTGAAGCTTTCTTT.

V usage is TRBV19 and J usage is TRBJ1-2; D might be TRBD1 (5 bases). CDR1 and CDR2 from the germline V gene are LNHDA and SQIVND (reference sequence). Trimming left V 7 bases short and J 3 bases short, with 15 bases between. This CDR3 is built from 14 residues. This CDR3 reads CASKYFREDYGYTF. The CDR3 DNA sequence: TGTGCCAGTAAATATTTCAGGGAGGACTATGGCTACACCTTC.

The gene calls are TRBV6-6 and TRBJ2-3; 7 bases agree with TRBD2. V shed 5 bases and J 3 bases; nucleotides not matched to a gene: 23. The germline V gene has CDR1 MNHNY and CDR2 SVGAGI (reference sequence). The CDR3 sequence is 20 residues long. The chain's CDR3 is CASSPLGLADLVGVTDTQYF. CDR3 nucleotides: TGTGCCAGCAGTCCACTTGGGCTAGCGGACCTTGTGGGGGTGACAGATACGCAGTATTTT.

This chain connects TRBV30 to TRBJ1-2, with a possible D match to TRBD1 (5 bases). The V gene's germline CDR1 is GTSNPN and CDR2 SVGIG (reference sequence). V lost 5 bases and J lost 6, with 13 bases in between. This CDR3 is built from 12 residues. CDR3 sequence (DNA): TGTGCCTGGGGCCAGGGATCCCATGGCTACACCTTC. Protein product: CAWGQGSHGYTF.

The chain is built from TRBV30 and TRBJ1-1; D not certain. From germline, CDR1 is GTSNPN and CDR2 SVGIG (reference sequence). The CDR3 extends over 13 amino acids. Trimming pared 7 bases from V and 0 bases from J, leaving 12 bases between. The CDR3 region has the DNA TGTGCCTTCTCGGGCGGGATGAACACTGAAGCTTTCTTT. Protein product: CAFSGGMNTEAFF. The complete variable domain, with remaining parts taken from reference TRBV30 and TRBJ1-1, reads SQTIHQWPATLVQPVGSPLSLECTVEGTSNPNLYWYRQAAGRGLQLLFYSVGIGQISSEVPQNLSASRPQDRQFILSSKKLLLSDSGFYLCAFSGGMNTEAFFGQGTRLTVV.

This chain connects TRBV3-1 (or the pseudogene TRBV3-2) to TRBJ2-5; TRBD2 agrees at 8 bases. Germline V CDR1 and CDR2: LGHDT, YNNKEL (reference sequence). The J segment lost 5 bases and the V segment lost 4 bases, leaving 6 bases of the junction unmatched. The CDR3 contains 14 residues. CDR3 coding DNA: TGTGCCAGCAGCCCGGGAGGGCCGGTTGAGACCCAGTACTTC. This encodes CASSPGGPVETQYF.

The chain couples TRBV6-5 to TRBJ2-3, with D tentatively TRBD2 (6 bases). Trimming took off 7 bases at V and 4 bases at J, with 18 bases between the two ends. CDR1 MNHEY and CDR2 SVGAGI come from the germline V gene. There are 15 residues in the CDR3. CDR3 sequence: CASNPREAFSDTQYF. The CDR3 DNA reads TGTGCCAGCAATCCAAGGGAGGCTTTCTCAGATACGCAGTATTTT.